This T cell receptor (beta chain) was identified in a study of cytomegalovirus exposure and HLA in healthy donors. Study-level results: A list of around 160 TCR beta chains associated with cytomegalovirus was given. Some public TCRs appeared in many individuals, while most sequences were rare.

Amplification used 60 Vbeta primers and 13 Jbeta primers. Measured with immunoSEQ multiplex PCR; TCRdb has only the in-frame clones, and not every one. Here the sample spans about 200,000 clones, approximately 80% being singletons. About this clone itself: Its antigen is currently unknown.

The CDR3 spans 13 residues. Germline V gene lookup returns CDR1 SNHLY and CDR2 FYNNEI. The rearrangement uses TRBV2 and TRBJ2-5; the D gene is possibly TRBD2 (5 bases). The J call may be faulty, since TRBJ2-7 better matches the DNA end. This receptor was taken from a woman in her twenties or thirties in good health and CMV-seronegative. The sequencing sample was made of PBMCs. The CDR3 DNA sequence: TGTGCCAGCTGCAGCGGAGGCGGCTCCGAGCAGTACTTC. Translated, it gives CASCSGGGSEQYF.